A single T cell receptor (beta chain) is shown here with its context. Its antigen is undetermined. This entry belongs to a study of response to subunit inactivated influenza vaccine. TCRdb fed the RT-PCR reads into MiXCR, producing one record per CDR3 protein. Of roughly 570,000 distinct CDR3 sequences in the sample, 14% were seen once. The study's findings and limits: Authors suggested that a seasonal influenza vaccination recruits few new T cells each time.

The material sequenced was PBMCs from blood, taken 12 days after vaccination. The receptor was derived from a man aged 50 or older who received an inactivated influenza vaccine.

The CDR3 loop reads CASSDHRSYSYNEQFF. The CDR3 DNA reads TGTGCCAGCAGTGACCACCGTAGTTACTCCTACAATGAGCAGTTCTTC. The chain is built from TRBV6-1 and TRBJ2-1; D uncertain. V dropped 3 bases and J dropped 0 bases, with 12 bases sitting between them. CDR3 length: 16 amino acids. Per the germline V gene, CDR1 is MNHNS and CDR2 is SASEGT.